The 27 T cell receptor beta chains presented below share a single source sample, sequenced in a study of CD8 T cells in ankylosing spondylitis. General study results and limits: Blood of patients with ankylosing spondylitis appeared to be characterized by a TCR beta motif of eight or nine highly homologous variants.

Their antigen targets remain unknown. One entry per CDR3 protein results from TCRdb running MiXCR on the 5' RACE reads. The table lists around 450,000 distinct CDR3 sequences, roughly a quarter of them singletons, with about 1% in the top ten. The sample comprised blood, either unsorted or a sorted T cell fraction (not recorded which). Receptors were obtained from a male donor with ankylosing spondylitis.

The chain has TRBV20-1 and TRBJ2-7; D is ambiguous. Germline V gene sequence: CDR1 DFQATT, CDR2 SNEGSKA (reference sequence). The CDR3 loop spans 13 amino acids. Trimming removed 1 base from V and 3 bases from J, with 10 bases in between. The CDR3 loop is CSARGERRYEQYV. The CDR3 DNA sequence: TGCAGTGCTAGAGGAGAGAGGCGCTACGAGCAGTACGTC.

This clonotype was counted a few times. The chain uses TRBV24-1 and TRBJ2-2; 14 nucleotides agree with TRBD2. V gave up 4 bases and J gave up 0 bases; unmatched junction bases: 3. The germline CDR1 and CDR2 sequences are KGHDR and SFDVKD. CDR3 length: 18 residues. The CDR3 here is CATSDTGLAGANTGELFF. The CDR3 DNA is TGTGCCACCAGTGACACGGGACTAGCGGGAGCGAACACCGGGGAGCTGTTTTTT.

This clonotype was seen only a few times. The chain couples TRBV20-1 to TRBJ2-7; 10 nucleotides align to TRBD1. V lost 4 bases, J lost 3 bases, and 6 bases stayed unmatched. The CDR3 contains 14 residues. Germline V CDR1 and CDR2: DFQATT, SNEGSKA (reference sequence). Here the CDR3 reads CSATRDRGNYEQYF. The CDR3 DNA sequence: TGCAGTGCTACACGGGACAGGGGAAACTACGAGCAGTACTTC.

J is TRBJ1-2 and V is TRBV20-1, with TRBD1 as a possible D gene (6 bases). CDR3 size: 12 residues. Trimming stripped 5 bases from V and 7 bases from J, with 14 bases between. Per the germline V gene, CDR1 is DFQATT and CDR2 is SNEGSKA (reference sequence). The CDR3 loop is CSALQGNGGYTF. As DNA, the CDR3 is TGCAGTGCTCTACAGGGTAACGGTGGCTACACCTTC.

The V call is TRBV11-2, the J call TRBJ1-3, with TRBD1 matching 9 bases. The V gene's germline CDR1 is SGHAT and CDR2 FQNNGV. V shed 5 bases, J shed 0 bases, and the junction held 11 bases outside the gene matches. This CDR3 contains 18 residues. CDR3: CASSHTRQGVFSGNTIYF. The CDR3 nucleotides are TGTGCCAGCAGCCACACCCGACAGGGGGTTTTCTCTGGAAACACCATATATTTT.

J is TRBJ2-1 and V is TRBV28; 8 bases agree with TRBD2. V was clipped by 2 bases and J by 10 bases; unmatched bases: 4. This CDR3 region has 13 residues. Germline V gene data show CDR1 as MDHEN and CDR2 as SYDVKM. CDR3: CASSLRTSREQFF. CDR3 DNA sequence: TGTGCCAGCAGTTTACGGACTAGCAGAGAGCAGTTCTTC.

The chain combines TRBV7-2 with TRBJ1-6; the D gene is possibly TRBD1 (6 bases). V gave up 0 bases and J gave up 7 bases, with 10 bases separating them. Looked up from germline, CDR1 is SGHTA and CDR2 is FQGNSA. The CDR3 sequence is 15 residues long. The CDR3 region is CASSLAGQSNSPLHF. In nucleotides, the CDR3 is TGTGCCAGCAGCTTAGCCGGACAGAGCAATTCACCCCTCCACTTT.

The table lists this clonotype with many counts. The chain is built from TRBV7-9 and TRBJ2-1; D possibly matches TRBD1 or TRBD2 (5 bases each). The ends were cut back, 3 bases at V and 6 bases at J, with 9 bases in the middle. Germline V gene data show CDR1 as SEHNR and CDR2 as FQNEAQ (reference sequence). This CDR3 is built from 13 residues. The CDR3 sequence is CASSFGTPNEQFF. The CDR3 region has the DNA TGTGCCAGCAGCTTTGGGACCCCCAATGAGCAGTTCTTC.

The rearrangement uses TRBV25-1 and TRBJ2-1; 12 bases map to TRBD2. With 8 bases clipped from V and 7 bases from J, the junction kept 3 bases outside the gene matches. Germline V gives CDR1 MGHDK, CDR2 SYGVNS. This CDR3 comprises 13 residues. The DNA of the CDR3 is TGTGCCAGCGTCGGACTAGCGGGAAATGAGCAGTTCTTC. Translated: CASVGLAGNEQFF.

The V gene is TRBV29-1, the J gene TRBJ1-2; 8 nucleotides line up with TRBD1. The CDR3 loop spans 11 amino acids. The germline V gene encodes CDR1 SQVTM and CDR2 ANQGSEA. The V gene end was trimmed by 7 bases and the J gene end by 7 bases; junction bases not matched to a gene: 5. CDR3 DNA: TGCAGCGGAGGGACAGGAGGTGGCTACACCTTC. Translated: CSGGTGGGYTF.

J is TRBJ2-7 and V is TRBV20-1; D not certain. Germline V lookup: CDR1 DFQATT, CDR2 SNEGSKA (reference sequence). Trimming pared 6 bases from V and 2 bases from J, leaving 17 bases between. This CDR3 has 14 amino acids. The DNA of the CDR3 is TGCAGTGCCAAGGTGGTAGGGCCCACCTACGAGCAGTACTTC. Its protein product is CSAKVVGPTYEQYF.

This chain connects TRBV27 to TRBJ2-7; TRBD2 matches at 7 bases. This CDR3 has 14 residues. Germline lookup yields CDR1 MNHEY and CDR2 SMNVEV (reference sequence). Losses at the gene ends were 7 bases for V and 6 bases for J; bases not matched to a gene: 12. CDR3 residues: CASKRDGTYSEQYV. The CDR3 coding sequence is TGTGCCAGCAAGCGGGACGGTACCTATTCCGAGCAGTACGTC.

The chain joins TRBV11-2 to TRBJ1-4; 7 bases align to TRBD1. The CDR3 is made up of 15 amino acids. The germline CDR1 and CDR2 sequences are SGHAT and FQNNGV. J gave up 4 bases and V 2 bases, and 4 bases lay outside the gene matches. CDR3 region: CASSLKQGLNEKLFF. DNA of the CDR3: TGTGCCAGCAGCTTAAAACAGGGGCTTAATGAAAAACTGTTTTTT.

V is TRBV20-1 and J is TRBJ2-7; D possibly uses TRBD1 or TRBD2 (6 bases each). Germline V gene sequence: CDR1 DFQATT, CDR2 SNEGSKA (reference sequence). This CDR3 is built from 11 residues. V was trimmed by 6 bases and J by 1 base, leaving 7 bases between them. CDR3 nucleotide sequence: TGCAGTGCAGGGGGGTCCTACGAGCAGTACGTC. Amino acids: CSAGGSYEQYV.

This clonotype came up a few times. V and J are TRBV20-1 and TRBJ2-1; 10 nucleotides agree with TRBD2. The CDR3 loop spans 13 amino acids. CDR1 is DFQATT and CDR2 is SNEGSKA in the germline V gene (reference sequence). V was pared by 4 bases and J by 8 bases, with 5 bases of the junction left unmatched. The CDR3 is CSAKAGGYHEQFF. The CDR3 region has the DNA TGCAGTGCTAAAGCGGGAGGGTACCATGAGCAGTTCTTC.

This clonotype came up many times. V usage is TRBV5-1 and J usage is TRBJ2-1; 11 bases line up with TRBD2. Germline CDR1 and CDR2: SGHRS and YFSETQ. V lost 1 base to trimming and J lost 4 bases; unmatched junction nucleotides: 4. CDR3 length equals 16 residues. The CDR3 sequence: CASSLRTSGSYNEQFF. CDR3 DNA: TGCGCCAGCAGCTTGAGGACTAGCGGGTCTTACAATGAGCAGTTCTTC.

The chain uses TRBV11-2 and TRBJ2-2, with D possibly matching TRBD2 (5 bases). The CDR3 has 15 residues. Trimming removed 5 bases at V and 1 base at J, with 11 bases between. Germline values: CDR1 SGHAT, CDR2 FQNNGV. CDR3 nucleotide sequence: TGTGCCAGCAGCAGAAGCGGACTGAACACCGGGGAGCTGTTTTTT. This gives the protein CASSRSGLNTGELFF.

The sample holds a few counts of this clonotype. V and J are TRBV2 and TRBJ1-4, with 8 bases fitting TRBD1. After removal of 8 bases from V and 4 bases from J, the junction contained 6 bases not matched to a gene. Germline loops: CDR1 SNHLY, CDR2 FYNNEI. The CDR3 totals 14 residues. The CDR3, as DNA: TGTGCCAGCCACAGGGGGATTGGTAATGAAAAACTGTTTTTT. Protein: CASHRGIGNEKLFF.

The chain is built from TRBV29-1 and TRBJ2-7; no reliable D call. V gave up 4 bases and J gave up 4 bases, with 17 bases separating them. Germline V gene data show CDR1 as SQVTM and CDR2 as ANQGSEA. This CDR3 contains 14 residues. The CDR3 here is CSVGPGVGPYEQYF. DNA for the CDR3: TGCAGCGTTGGTCCGGGTGTAGGACCTTACGAGCAGTACTTC.

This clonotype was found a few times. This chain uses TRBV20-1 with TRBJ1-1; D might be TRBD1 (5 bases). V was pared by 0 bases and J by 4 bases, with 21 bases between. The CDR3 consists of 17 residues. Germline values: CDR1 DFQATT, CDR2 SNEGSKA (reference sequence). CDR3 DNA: TGCAGTGCTAGAGACCTCCGGGGAGGGACCCTGAGCACTGAAGCTTTCTTT. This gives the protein CSARDLRGGTLSTEAFF.

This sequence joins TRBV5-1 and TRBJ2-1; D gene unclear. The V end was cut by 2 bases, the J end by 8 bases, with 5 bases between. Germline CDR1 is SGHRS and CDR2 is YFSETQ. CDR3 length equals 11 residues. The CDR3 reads CASSFAYEQFF. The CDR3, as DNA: TGCGCCAGCAGCTTTGCGTATGAGCAGTTCTTC.

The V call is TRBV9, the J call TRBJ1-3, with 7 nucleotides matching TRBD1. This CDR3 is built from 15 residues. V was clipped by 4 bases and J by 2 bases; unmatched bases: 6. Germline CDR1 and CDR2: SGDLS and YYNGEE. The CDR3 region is CASSPRGQTGNTIYF. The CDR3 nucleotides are TGTGCCAGCAGCCCGAGGGGACAGACTGGAAACACCATATATTTT. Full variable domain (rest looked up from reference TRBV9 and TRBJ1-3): DSGVTQTPKHLITATGQRVTLRCSPRSGDLSVYWYQQSLDQGLQFLIQYYNGEERAKGNILERFSAQQFPDLHSELNLSSLELGDSALYFCASSPRGQTGNTIYFGEGSWLTVV.

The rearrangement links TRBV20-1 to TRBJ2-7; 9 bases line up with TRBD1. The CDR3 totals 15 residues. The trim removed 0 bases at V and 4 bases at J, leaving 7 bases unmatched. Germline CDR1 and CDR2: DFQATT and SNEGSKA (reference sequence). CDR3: CSARDQETGGYEQYF. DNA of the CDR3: TGCAGTGCTAGAGATCAAGAGACAGGGGGATACGAGCAGTACTTC.

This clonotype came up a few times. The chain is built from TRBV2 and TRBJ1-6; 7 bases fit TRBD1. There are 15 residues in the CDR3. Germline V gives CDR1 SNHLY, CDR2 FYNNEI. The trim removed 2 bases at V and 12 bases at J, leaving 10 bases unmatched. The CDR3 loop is CASSESGQEVLPLHF. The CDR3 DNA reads TGTGCCAGCAGTGAAAGCGGACAGGAGGTTTTACCCCTCCACTTT.

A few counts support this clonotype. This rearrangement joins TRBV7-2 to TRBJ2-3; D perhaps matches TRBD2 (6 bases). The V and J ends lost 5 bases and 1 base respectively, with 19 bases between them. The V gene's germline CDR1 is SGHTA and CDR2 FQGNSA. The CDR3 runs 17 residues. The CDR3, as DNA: TGTGCCAGCAGCCCAGGTGGGGGGAGGCAGGGCACAGATACGCAGTATTTT. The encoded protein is CASSPGGGRQGTDTQYF.

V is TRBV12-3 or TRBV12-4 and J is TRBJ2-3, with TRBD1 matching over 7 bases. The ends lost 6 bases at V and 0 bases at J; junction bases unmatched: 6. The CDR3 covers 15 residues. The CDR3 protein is CASSWTGFSTDTQYF. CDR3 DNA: TGTGCCAGCAGCTGGACAGGCTTTAGCACAGATACGCAGTATTTT.

This chain's CDR3 is CASSPRPDRNYEQYV. The CDR3 DNA sequence: TGTGCCAGCAGCCCGAGACCAGACAGGAACTACGAGCAGTACGTC. The chain carries TRBV6-1 and TRBJ2-7; TRBD1 is a possible D gene (6 bases). The CDR3 has 15 amino acids. CDR1 is MNHNS, CDR2 SASEGT, per germline. V lost 6 bases, J lost 3 bases, and 18 bases lay in between.